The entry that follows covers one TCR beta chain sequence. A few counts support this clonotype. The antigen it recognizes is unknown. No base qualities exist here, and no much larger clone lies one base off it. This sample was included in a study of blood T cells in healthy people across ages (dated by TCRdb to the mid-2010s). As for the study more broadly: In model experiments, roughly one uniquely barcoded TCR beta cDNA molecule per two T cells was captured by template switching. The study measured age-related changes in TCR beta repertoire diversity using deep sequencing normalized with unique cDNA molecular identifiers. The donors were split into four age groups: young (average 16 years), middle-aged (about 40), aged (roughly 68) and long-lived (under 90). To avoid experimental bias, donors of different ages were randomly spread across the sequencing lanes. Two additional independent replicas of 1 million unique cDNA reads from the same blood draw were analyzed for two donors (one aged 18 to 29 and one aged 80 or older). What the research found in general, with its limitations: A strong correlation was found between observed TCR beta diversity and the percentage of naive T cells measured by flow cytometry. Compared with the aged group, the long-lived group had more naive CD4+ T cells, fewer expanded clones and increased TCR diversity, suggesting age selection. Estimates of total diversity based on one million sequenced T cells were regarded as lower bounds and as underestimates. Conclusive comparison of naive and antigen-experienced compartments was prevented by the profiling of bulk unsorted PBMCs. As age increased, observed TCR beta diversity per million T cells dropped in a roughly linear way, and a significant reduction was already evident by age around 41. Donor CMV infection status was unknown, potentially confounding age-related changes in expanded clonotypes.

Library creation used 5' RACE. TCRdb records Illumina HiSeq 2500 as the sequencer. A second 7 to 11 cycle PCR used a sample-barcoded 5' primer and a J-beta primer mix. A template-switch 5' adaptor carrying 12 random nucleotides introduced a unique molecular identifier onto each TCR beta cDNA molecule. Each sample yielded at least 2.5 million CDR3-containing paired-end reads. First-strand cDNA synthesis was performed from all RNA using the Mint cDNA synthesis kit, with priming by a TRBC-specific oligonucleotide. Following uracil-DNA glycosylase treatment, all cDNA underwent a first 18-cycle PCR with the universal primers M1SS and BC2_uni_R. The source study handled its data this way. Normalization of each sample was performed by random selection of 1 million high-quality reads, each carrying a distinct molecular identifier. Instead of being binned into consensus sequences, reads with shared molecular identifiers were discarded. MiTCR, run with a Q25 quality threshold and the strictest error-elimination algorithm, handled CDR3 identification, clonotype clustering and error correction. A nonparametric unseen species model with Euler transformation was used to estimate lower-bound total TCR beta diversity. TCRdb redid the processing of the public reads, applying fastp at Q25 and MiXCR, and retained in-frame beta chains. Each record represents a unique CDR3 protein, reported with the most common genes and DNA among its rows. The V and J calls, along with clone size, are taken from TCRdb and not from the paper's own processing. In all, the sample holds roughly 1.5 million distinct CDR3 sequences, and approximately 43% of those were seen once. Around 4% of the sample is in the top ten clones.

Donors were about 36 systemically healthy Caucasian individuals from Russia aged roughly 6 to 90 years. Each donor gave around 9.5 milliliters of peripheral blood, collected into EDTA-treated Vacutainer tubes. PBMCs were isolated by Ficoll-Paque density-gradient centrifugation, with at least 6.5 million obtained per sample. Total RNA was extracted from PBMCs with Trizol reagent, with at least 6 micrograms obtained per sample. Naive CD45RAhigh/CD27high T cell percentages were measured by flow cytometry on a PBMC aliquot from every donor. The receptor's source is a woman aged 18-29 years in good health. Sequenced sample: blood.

At the DNA level, the sequence is TGCAGTGCTAGCACCCGACAGGGAGGGGACTATGGCTACACCTTC. The encoded protein is CSASTRQGGDYGYTF. The V gene is TRBV20-1 and the J gene is TRBJ1-2; 7 central bases correspond to TRBD1. The junction shows trimming of 3 bases on V and 3 bases on J, and the gene matches do not reach 10 bases of it. According to the germline V gene (reference sequence), CDR1 reads DFQATT and CDR2 reads SNEGSKA. The CDR3 runs 15 residues from the cysteine to the phenylalanine. Here the CDR3 DNA is all that survives: 45 bases in frame from base 1.